Each of the 15 T cell receptor beta chains below was sequenced from the same sample in a study of blood T cell repertoires in COVID-19. Sequencing used immunoSEQ multiplex PCR; TCRdb keeps in-frame clones, though not all of them. This sample yields 380,000 or so clones, of which over 75% are seen a single time; around 1.9% belongs to the top ten. The specimen sequenced was PBMCs or T cells enriched from blood (not recorded which). These receptors all come from a woman aged 40-49 years with acute COVID-19.

The chain combines TRBV6-5 with TRBJ1-1; 7 bases align to TRBD1. Germline values: CDR1 MNHEY, CDR2 SVGAGI. This CDR3 is 15 amino acids long. With 6 bases clipped from V and 7 bases from J, the junction kept 14 bases outside the gene matches. The CDR3 DNA reads TGTGCCAGCAGCGCCCACCGTAGGGGGCGAGTTGAAGCTTTCTTT. Translating it yields CASSAHRRGRVEAFF.

V usage is TRBV27 and J usage is TRBJ2-1; 9 positions match TRBD2. The CDR3 spans 13 residues. The germline V gene has CDR1 MNHEY and CDR2 SMNVEV (reference sequence). Losses at the gene ends were 5 bases for V and 5 bases for J; bases not matched to a gene: 1. Written as DNA, the CDR3 is TGTGCCAGCAGTGAGCGGGGGGACAATGAGCAGTTCTTC. Amino acids: CASSERGDNEQFF.

This sequence joins TRBV11-3 and TRBJ2-1, with a tentative D call TRBD2 (8 bases). Germline CDR1 SGHNT, CDR2 YENEEA. The V gene lost 4 bases and the J gene lost 7 bases, with 17 bases spanning the gap. The CDR3 has 15 residues. CDR3 region: CASSSQGVAGNEQFF. The CDR3 bases are TGTGCCAGCAGCTCCCAGGGGGTAGCGGGGAATGAGCAGTTCTTC.

The rearrangement uses TRBV12-3 or TRBV12-4 and TRBJ1-1, with D uncertain. Trimming pared 3 bases from V and 2 bases from J, leaving 7 bases between. CDR3 length: 13 amino acids. The CDR3 sequence: CASSFYSNTEAFF. CDR3 nucleotides: TGTGCCAGCAGTTTTTACAGCAACACTGAAGCTTTCTTT.

The gene calls are TRBV18 and TRBJ2-2; 9 bases are shared with TRBD1. Looked up from germline, CDR1 is KGHSH and CDR2 is LQKENI. This CDR3 contains 15 residues. The trim removed 3 bases at V and 6 bases at J, leaving 5 bases unmatched. The CDR3 spells CASSPKRQGAGELFF. CDR3 nucleotides: TGTGCCAGCTCACCTAAAAGACAGGGGGCCGGGGAGCTGTTTTTT.

This chain connects TRBV29-1 to TRBJ1-2, with 9 bases aligning to TRBD1. V trimming: 7 bases; J trimming: 3 bases; junction bases outside the gene matches: 0. Germline values: CDR1 SQVTM, CDR2 ANQGSEA. The CDR3 is 11 amino acids. In DNA, the CDR3 is TGCAGCGGACAGGGGGACTATGGCTACACCTTC. Encoded protein: CSGQGDYGYTF. Together with reference TRBV29-1 and TRBJ1-2, the CDR3 gives the full variable domain: SAVISQKPSRDICQRGTSLTIQCQVDSQVTMMFWYRQQPGQSLTLIATANQGSEATYESGFVIDKFPISRPNLTFSTLTVSNMSPEDSSIYLCSGQGDYGYTFGSGTRLTVV.

This chain connects TRBV18 to TRBJ1-3; perhaps TRBD1 as D (6 bases). Germline-derived CDR1 and CDR2 are KGHSH and LQKENI. The length of the CDR3 is 15 residues. Trimming removed 8 bases at V and 8 bases at J, with 22 bases between. The CDR3 spells CASKPGHLVRDTIYF. The CDR3 DNA reads as TGTGCCAGCAAGCCGGGACATTTAGTCCGGGACACCATATATTTT. Together with reference TRBV18 and TRBJ1-3, the CDR3 gives the full variable domain: NAGVMQNPRHLVRRRGQEARLRCSPMKGHSHVYWYRQLPEEGLKFMVYLQKENIIDESGMPKERFSAEFPKEGPSILRIQQVVRGDSAAYFCASKPGHLVRDTIYFGEGSWLTVV.

The genes are TRBV9 and TRBJ2-1; possibly TRBD1 for D (5 bases). The V gene's germline CDR1 is SGDLS and CDR2 YYNGEE. V lost 2 bases to trimming and J lost 6 bases, with 12 bases between them. The CDR3 contains 14 residues. The CDR3 loop reads CASSVVDTSNEQFF. The CDR3, as DNA: TGTGCCAGCAGCGTCGTGGACACTTCCAATGAGCAGTTCTTC.

This clone was counted between two and nine times. The CDR3 DNA reads as TGTGCCAGCAGCGCGGACACCGGGGAGCTGTTTTTT. Protein product: CASSADTGELFF. This chain links TRBV7-9 with TRBJ2-2; D not resolved. CDR3 length equals 12 residues. Germline CDR1 SEHNR, CDR2 FQNEAQ (reference sequence). Trimming cost V 5 bases and J 3 bases, with 4 bases left between them.

The chain recombines TRBV6-5 with TRBJ1-4, with TRBD1 as a possible D gene (5 bases). The CDR3 is 15 residues long. V was cut by 0 bases and J by 3 bases, with 8 bases left in between. The V gene's germline CDR1 is MNHEY and CDR2 SVGAGI. The CDR3: CASSYSRGSNEKLFF. The CDR3, as DNA: TGTGCCAGCAGTTACTCTCGGGGGTCTAATGAAAAACTGTTTTTT.

V and J are TRBV7-2 and TRBJ2-1, with D possibly matching TRBD1 (6 bases). In germline, CDR1 is SGHTA, CDR2 FQGNSA. Between the trimmed V and J ends, which lost 0 bases and 0 bases, there was a span of 9 bases. The length of the CDR3 is 16 residues. CDR3 DNA: TGTGCCAGCAGCTTAGCGGGGGCCTTCTCCTACAATGAGCAGTTCTTC. The encoded protein is CASSLAGAFSYNEQFF.

This clone occurred once. The chain has TRBV19 and TRBJ1-4; D unresolved. In germline, CDR1 is LNHDA, CDR2 SQIVND (reference sequence). The V end was cut by 5 bases, the J end by 4 bases, with 2 bases between. This CDR3 region has 11 residues. The DNA for the CDR3 is TGTGCCAGTAGTCTTAATGAAAAACTGTTTTTT. It encodes CASSLNEKLFF.

The gene calls are TRBV4-2 and TRBJ2-7, with 9 bases identical to TRBD2. CDR1 and CDR2 from the germline V gene are LGHNA and YNFKEQ. Trimming removed 6 bases from V and 5 bases from J; junction bases left unmatched: 8. CDR3 length: 14 residues. The CDR3 nucleotides read TGTGCCAGCAGAACGGAGGCGGGGGGGCACGAGCAGTACTTC. Protein product: CASRTEAGGHEQYF.

The chain employs TRBV7-9 and TRBJ2-5; D not certain. Trimming left V 5 bases short and J 5 bases short, with 12 bases between. The length of the CDR3 is 13 residues. The germline CDR1 and CDR2 sequences are SEHNR and FQNEAQ (reference sequence). CDR3 sequence: CASSIGFRETQYF. The DNA of the CDR3 is TGTGCCAGCAGCATAGGATTCAGGGAGACCCAGTACTTC. Full variable domain (rest looked up from reference TRBV7-9 and TRBJ2-5): DTGVSQNPRHKITKRGQNVTFRCDPISEHNRLYWYRQTLGQGPEFLTYFQNEAQLEKSRLLSDRFSAERPKGSFSTLEIQRTEQGDSAMYLCASSIGFRETQYFGPGTRLLVL.

The chain carries TRBV12-5 and TRBJ2-7, with TRBD2 matching over 9 bases. Germline V gene lookup returns CDR1 LGHNT and CDR2 FRNRAP. The J segment lost 3 bases and the V segment lost 5 bases, leaving 5 bases of the junction unmatched. This CDR3 has 14 amino acids. The CDR3 region has the DNA TGTGCTAGTGGTCTATCTAGCGGGGTCTACGAGCAGTACTTC. Its protein is CASGLSSGVYEQYF. The complete variable domain, with remaining parts taken from reference TRBV12-5 and TRBJ2-7, reads DARVTQTPRHKVTEMGQEVTMRCQPILGHNTVFWYRQTMMQGLELLAYFRNRAPLDDSGMPKDRFSAEMPDATLATLKIQPSEPRDSAVYFCASGLSSGVYEQYFGPGTRLTVT.